These 11 T cell receptor beta chains share one sample of origin, sequenced in a study of regulatory T cells in long-lasting Graves disease. Sample time point: newly diagnosed GD, antithyroid drugs for less than 3 months. The authors made the TCR library using RNA they extracted from PBMCs. Construction of the TCR beta libraries employed iRepertoire HTBI primers in conjunction with Arm-PCR of CDR3 regions. In TCRdb, the multiplex PCR reads were re-called with MiXCR into one record per CDR3 protein. The sample lists 400,000 to 500,000 distinct CDR3 sequences, less than 20% occurring once. This same sample was also part of a study on T cells in Graves' hyperthyroidism and ophthalmopathy.

Source: peripheral blood mononuclear cells (PBMCs), taken at new diagnosis, from a patient treated with antithyroid drugs. The receptors derive from a woman aged 25-40 years with Graves disease.

This clonotype was seen ten or more times. The chain is built from TRBV6-1 and TRBJ2-7; 8 bases are shared with TRBD2. Germline V CDR1 and CDR2: MNHNS, SASEGT. The length of the CDR3 is 14 residues. V shed 10 bases, J shed 1 base, and the junction held 9 bases outside the gene matches. This CDR3 is CATRKLADSYEQYF. Written as DNA, the CDR3 is TGTGCCACGCGGAAACTAGCGGATTCCTACGAGCAGTACTTC.

In regard to this clonotype: A much more abundant neighbour one base away suggests this may be a read error. The rearrangement uses TRBV5-6 and TRBJ1-1, with 8 nucleotides matching TRBD1. Germline V gene lookup returns CDR1 SGHDT and CDR2 YYEEEE. With 2 bases clipped from V and 6 bases from J, the junction kept 9 bases outside the gene matches. The CDR3 loop spans 15 amino acids. The CDR3 DNA reads TGTGCCAGCAGCTTTACTCGGACAGGGTGGGCTGAAGCTTTCTTT. Protein product: CASSFTRTGWAEAFF.

This clonotype occurred many times. This sequence joins TRBV28 and TRBJ2-7, with D perhaps TRBD2 (6 bases). V lost 10 bases, J lost 3 bases, and 10 bases lay in between. Germline loops: CDR1 MDHEN, CDR2 SYDVKM. There are 11 residues in the CDR3. The CDR3 region has the DNA TGTGCCACCCGACTAGTCTACGAGCAGTACTTC. Translating gives CATRLVYEQYF. Based on the CDR3 plus reference TRBV28 and TRBJ2-7, the full variable domain is DVKVTQSSRYLVKRTGEKVFLECVQDMDHENMFWYRQDPGLGLRLIYFSYDVKMKEKGDIPEGYSVSREKKERFSLILESASTNQTSMYLCATRLVYEQYFGPGTRLTVT.

The V and J genes are TRBV15 and TRBJ1-3, with 10 bases fitting TRBD1. The CDR3 is 19 amino acids. V lost 0 bases, J lost 4 bases, and 12 bases stayed unmatched. In germline, CDR1 is LNHNV, CDR2 YYDKDF (reference sequence). For the CDR3, the DNA is TGTGCCACCAGCAGAGAATTACTGACAGGGGGCGCCGCAGGAAACACCATATATTTT. Its protein product is CATSRELLTGGAAGNTIYF.

The chain couples TRBV6-1 to TRBJ2-7; maybe TRBD1 (6 bases). The CDR3 spans 15 residues. Trimming removed 5 bases at V and 1 base at J, with 15 bases between. In germline, CDR1 is MNHNS, CDR2 SASEGT. CDR3 residues: CASSRTGTFSYEQYF. The CDR3 nucleotides are TGTGCCAGCAGTCGTACAGGGACATTTTCCTACGAGCAGTACTTC.

The CDR3 region is CATSDRVGTGGYNEQFF. The CDR3 coding sequence is TGTGCCACCAGTGACCGAGTTGGGACAGGGGGGTACAATGAGCAGTTCTTC. The chain uses TRBV24-1 and TRBJ2-1; 11 bases map to TRBD1. Germline loops: CDR1 KGHDR, CDR2 SFDVKD. The CDR3 has 17 amino acids. Germline trimming cut 4 bases from V and 4 bases from J; bases unmatched to any gene: 8.

The genes are TRBV5-1 and TRBJ2-3; D ambiguous. The germline CDR1 and CDR2 sequences are SGHRS and YFSETQ. This CDR3 region has 16 residues. Trimming took off 1 base at V and 1 base at J, with 13 bases between the two ends. DNA for the CDR3: TGCGCCAGCAGCTTGAGTTGGGGTAGGGGCACAGATACGCAGTATTTT. Translation: CASSLSWGRGTDTQYF.

Regarding this clonotype: One junction end does not reproduce the germline sequence, and a read error may be involved. The CDR3 loop reads CASSYPVNLSPPHF. DNA for the CDR3: TGTGCCAGCAGTTACCCGGTGAATCTGAGCCCCCCCCACTTT. This rearrangement joins TRBV6-2 or TRBV6-3 to TRBJ1-6; D is unresolved. This CDR3 spans 14 amino acids. Per the germline V gene, CDR1 is MNHEY and CDR2 is SVGEGT.

This clonotype was found many times. CDR3 region: CASSETVSYNEQFF. Written as DNA, the CDR3 is TGTGCCAGCAGTGAGACAGTTTCATACAATGAGCAGTTCTTC. The gene calls are TRBV12-3 or TRBV12-4 and TRBJ2-1; D possibly corresponds to TRBD1 (5 bases). The CDR3 is made up of 14 amino acids. Trimming took 5 bases from V and 4 from J, leaving 12 bases between them.

This clonotype was seen at least ten times. This chain uses TRBV4-2 with TRBJ2-3; D remains ambiguous. Trimming left V 7 bases short and J 3 bases short, with 17 bases between. Germline V gene sequence: CDR1 LGHNA, CDR2 YNFKEQ. The CDR3 covers 15 residues. The CDR3 DNA follows: TGTGCCAGCACCCAGTCAAGGCAGAAGACAGATACGCAGTATTTT. Protein: CASTQSRQKTDTQYF.

The chain's CDR3 is CASSGPGGGETDTQYF. The CDR3 nucleotides are TGTGCCAGCAGCGGTCCTGGGGGGGGGGAAACAGATACGCAGTATTTT. The chain uses TRBV13 and TRBJ2-3; 7 bases agree with TRBD2. Germline V gene data show CDR1 as PRHDT and CDR2 as FYEKMQ (reference sequence). Trimming cost V 5 bases and J 3 bases; bases outside gene matches: 11. This CDR3 is 16 amino acids long.